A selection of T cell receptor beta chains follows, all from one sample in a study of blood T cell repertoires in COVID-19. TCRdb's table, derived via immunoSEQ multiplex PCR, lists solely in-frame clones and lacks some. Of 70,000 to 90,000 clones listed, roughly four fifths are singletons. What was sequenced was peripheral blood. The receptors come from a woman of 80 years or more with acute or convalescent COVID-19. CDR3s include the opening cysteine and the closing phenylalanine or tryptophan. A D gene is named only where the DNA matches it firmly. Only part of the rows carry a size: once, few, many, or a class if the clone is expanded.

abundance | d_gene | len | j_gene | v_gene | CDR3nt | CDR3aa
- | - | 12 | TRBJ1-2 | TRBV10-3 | TGTGCCATCAGTGAGCCGGACTCTGGCTACACCTTC | CAISEPDSGYTF
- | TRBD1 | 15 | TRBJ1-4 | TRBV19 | TGTGCCAGTAGTCCGAGGACAGGGGGAGGCGAAAAACTGTTTTTT | CASSPRTGGGEKLFF
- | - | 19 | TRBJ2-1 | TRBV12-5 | TGTGCTAGTGGCCCCCTGGGGCAGATAGGCCGAAGCTCCTACAATGAGCAGTTCTTC | CASGPLGQIGRSSYNEQFF
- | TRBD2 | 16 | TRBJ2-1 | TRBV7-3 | TGTGCCAGCAGCCTTATAGCGGGGGGCCTCTACAATGAGCAGTTCTTC | CASSLIAGGLYNEQFF
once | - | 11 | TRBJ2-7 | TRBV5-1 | TGCGCCAGCACCGCCGGGTACGAGCAGTACTTC | CASTAGYEQYF
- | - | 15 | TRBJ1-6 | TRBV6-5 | TGTGCCAGCCCCGAACCAGTAGCGGTTAATTCACCCCTCCACTTT | CASPEPVAVNSPLHF
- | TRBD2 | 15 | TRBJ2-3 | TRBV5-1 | TGCGCCAGCAGCTCGGGACTAGCTGGCACAGATACGCAGTATTTT | CASSSGLAGTDTQYF
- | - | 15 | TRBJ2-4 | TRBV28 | TGTGCCAGCAGCGGGCACGGGAATAGCAAAAACATTCAGTACTTC | CASSGHGNSKNIQYF
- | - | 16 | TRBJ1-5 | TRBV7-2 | TGTGCCAGCAGTCCATCGGGGTTGGGCAGCAATCAGCCCCAGCATTTT | CASSPSGLGSNQPQHF
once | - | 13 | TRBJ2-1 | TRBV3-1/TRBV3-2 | TGTGCCAGCAGCCAGTGGAAGAAGGAGGAGCAGTTCTTC | CASSQWKKEEQFF
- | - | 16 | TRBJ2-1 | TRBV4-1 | TGCGCCAGCAGCCAAGATCGGGTAGCCTCCGACAATGAGCAGTTCTTC | CASSQDRVASDNEQFF
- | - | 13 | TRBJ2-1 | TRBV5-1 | TGCGCCAGCAGCCCGGTCGGGGGTAATGAGCAGTTCTTC | CASSPVGGNEQFF
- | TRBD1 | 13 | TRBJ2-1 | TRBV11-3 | TGTGCCAGCAGCCGGGACAGCAACAATGAGCAGTTCTTC | CASSRDSNNEQFF
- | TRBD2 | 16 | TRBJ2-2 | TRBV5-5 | TGTGCCAGCAGCTTGGGGCCGGGGAGGGACACCGGGGAGCTGTTTTTT | CASSLGPGRDTGELFF
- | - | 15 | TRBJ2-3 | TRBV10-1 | TGCGCCAGCAGTGAGTCGAGCGTGCACACAGATACGCAGTATTTT | CASSESSVHTDTQYF
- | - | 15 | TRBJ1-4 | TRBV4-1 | TGCGCCAGCAGCCCCGGTGCAGGCTTGAATGAAAAACTGTTTTTT | CASSPGAGLNEKLFF
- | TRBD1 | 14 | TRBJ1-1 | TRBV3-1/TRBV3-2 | TGTGCCAGCAGAGAGACAGGGAGGAACACTGAAGCTTTCTTT | CASRETGRNTEAFF
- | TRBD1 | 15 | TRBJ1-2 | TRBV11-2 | TGTGCCAGCAGCGTCGGACAGGGGGCCCGGTATGGCTACACCTTC | CASSVGQGARYGYTF
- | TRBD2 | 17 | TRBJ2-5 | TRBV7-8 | TGTGCCAGCAGCTCGCTGGGGGGGGAGACTACCCGGGAGACCCAGTACTTC | CASSSLGGETTRETQYF
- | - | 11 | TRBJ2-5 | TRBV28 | TGTGCCAGCAGTTTATCGGAGACCCAGTACTTC | CASSLSETQYF
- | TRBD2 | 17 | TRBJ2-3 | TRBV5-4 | TGTGCCAGCAGCTCCGGAACACTTAGCGGGAGGGCTGATACGCAGTATTTT | CASSSGTLSGRADTQYF
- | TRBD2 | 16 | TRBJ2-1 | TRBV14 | TGTGCCAGCAGCCAAGACGATAGCGGGAGGGGACGTGAGCAGTTCTTC | CASSQDDSGRGREQFF
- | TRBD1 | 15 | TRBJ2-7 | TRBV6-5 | TGTGCCAGCAGTCTTGGACAGGCAGCCTTCTACGAGCAGTACTTC | CASSLGQAAFYEQYF